The source of this T cell receptor (beta chain) is a study of cytomegalovirus exposure and HLA in healthy donors. Study overall: Of some 360 genotyped donors, around 76% clustered with self-reported Caucasian donors.

Primers: 60 Vbeta forward and 13 Jbeta reverse. TCRdb's table, derived via immunoSEQ multiplex PCR, lists solely in-frame clones and lacks some. The repertoire holds about 59,000 clones, about four fifths seen once, with 3.9% in the top ten. Germline V gene sequence: CDR1 LGHNA, CDR2 YNFKEQ. The V and J ends lost 5 bases and 8 bases respectively, with 19 bases between them. The length of the CDR3 is 15 residues. With respect to this clone: Antigen specificity is unknown.

Overall study findings and caveats: Most TCR sequences showed up rarely, but some public TCRs showed up in many donors. Within an earlier analysis, most TCR beta V segments proved productive either about 87% or about 30% of the time.

The receptor comes from a woman aged 40 to 55 in good health and CMV-seronegative. The chain links TRBV4-2 to TRBJ2-1; D possibly corresponds to TRBD2 (5 bases). The sample consisted of PBMCs. CDR3 bases: TGTGCCAGCAGCTTACTCAGACGGGGAGAGGATGAGCAGTTCTTC. Residues: CASSLLRRGEDEQFF.